What follows are 4 T cell receptor beta chains derived from one specimen sequenced in a study of T cells in Graves' hyperthyroidism and ophthalmopathy. What was amplified from RNA transcripts were TCR beta CDR3 regions. In the first-round RT-PCR of the TCR CDR3, the HTBI primer set was used. TCRdb processed the multiplex PCR reads anew with MiXCR; each CDR3 protein has one entry. The sample includes around 800,000 distinct CDR3 sequences, roughly 40% of them seen just once. Material for sequencing was blood. Every receptor here comes from a man in his late teens or twenties with Graves' hyperthyroidism.

This clonotype was seen repeatedly, ten times or more. This chain joins TRBV20-1 and TRBJ1-1; 7 bases are shared with TRBD1. V shed 6 bases and J 3 bases; nucleotides not matched to a gene: 10. The CDR3 covers 14 residues. Germline CDR1 reads DFQATT; CDR2 reads SNEGSKA (reference sequence). CDR3 sequence (DNA): TGCAGTGCCCGCAGGGGGGCATCTCACACTGAAGCTTTCTTT. Translated, it gives CSARRGASHTEAFF.

Here the CDR3 reads CASSSRVGNTGELFF. The CDR3 bases are TGTGCCAGCAGCTCCAGGGTGGGAAACACCGGGGAGCTGTTTTTT. The gene calls are TRBV2 and TRBJ2-2; D possibly corresponds to TRBD1 (5 bases). The germline gives CDR1 SNHLY, CDR2 FYNNEI. Trimming took off 6 bases at V and 2 bases at J, with 13 bases between the two ends. The CDR3 runs to 15 residues.

There are a few counts of this clonotype. This chain joins TRBV12-3 or TRBV12-4 and TRBJ2-7, with 7 positions matching TRBD1. The V gene end was trimmed by 6 bases and the J gene end by 3 bases; junction bases not matched to a gene: 14. The CDR3 consists of 16 residues. The CDR3 nucleotides are TGTGCCAGCAGCCTTGAGATGGGACAGCGCTACTACGAGCAGTACTTC. Translating gives CASSLEMGQRYYEQYF.

The rearrangement joins TRBV7-9 to TRBJ2-7, with TRBD2 matching 10 bases. V lost 5 bases, J lost 5 bases, and 15 bases stayed unmatched. The CDR3 sequence is 17 residues long. Per germline, CDR1 SEHNR and CDR2 FQNEAQ (reference sequence). The CDR3 region has the DNA TGTGCCAGCAGCCGCCACCTTCAGCGGGAGGGTTCCCACGAGCAGTACTTC. Translating it yields CASSRHLQREGSHEQYF. Drawing the rest from reference TRBV7-9 and TRBJ2-7, the complete variable domain is DTGVSQNPRHKITKRGQNVTFRCDPISEHNRLYWYRQTLGQGPEFLTYFQNEAQLEKSRLLSDRFSAERPKGSFSTLEIQRTEQGDSAMYLCASSRHLQREGSHEQYFGPGTRLTVT.